Included here is one T cell receptor (beta chain) sequence, with context. The antigen is unknown. J gave up 4 bases and V 2 bases, and 13 bases lay outside the gene matches. The CDR3 sequence is 18 residues long. The V gene's germline CDR1 is MNHNS and CDR2 SASEGT. The PCR used 60 Vbeta and 13 Jbeta primers. The method was immunoSEQ multiplex PCR; TCRdb's version includes in-frame clones alone and lacks a portion of them. The data contain approximately 170,000 clones, 65% to 85% of them singletons. The data belong to a study of cytomegalovirus exposure and HLA in healthy donors. Overall study: Some 85 million unique TCRs from HLA-typed donors were held in an early data release.

The study's findings and limits: In an earlier analysis, about 87% or about 30%: the productive usage of most TCR beta V segments. A later analysis associated 16,951 TCR beta sequences with HLA alleles at a 0.05 false discovery rate. In a later analysis, TCR beta V- and J-gene trimming was associated with a missense DCLRE1C variant.

The chain uses TRBV6-1 and TRBJ1-2, with 10 bases fitting TRBD1. Sequenced input: PBMCs. This TCR was recovered from a boy younger than 10 in good health and CMV-seronegative. CDR3 nucleotide sequence: TGTGCCAGCAGTGAAAAAGGGGACAGGGGATGGAGGAGCTATGGCTACACCTTC. This sequence encodes CASSEKGDRGWRSYGYTF.